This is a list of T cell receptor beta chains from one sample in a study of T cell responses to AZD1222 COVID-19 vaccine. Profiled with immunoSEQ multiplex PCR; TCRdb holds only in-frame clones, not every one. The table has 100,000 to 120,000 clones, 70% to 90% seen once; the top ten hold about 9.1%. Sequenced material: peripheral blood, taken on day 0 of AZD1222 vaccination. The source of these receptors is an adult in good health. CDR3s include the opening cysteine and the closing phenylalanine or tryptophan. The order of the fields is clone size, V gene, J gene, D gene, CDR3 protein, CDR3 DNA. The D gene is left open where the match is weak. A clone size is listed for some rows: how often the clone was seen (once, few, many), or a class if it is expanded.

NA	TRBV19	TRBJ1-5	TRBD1	CASSLIQGGNQPQHF	TGTGCCAGTAGCCTCATCCAGGGGGGCAATCAGCCCCAGCATTTT
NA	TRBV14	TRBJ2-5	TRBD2	CASTRTSGSQETQYF	TGTGCCAGCACTAGGACTAGCGGGAGTCAGGAGACCCAGTACTTC
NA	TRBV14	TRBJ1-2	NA	CASSQTDRYYGYTF	TGTGCCAGCAGCCAAACCGACAGGTATTATGGCTACACCTTC
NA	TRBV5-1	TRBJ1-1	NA	CASSSLGPFSSTEAFF	TGCGCCAGCAGCTCCCTCGGGCCCTTCTCGAGCACTGAAGCTTTCTTT
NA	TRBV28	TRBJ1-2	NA	CASTGGRPAHTF	TGTGCCAGCACCGGGGGACGGCCGGCTCACACCTTC
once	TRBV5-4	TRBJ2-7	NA	CASSVSRGGAYEQYF	TGTGCCAGCAGCGTGTCCAGGGGAGGTGCCTACGAGCAGTACTTC
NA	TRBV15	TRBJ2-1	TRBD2	CATSRVAGGPNEQFF	TGTGCCACCAGCAGAGTTGCGGGAGGGCCGAATGAGCAGTTCTTC
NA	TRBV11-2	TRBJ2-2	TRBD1	CASSFTMTGAGELFF	TGTGCCAGCAGCTTTACCATGACAGGGGCCGGGGAGCTGTTTTTT
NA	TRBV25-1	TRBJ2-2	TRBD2	CASSDSSGGSPGELFF	TGTGCCAGCAGTGATTCCAGCGGGGGGTCTCCCGGGGAGCTGTTTTTT
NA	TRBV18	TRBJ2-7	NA	CASAGPYEQYF	TGTGCCAGCGCAGGTCCCTACGAGCAGTACTTC
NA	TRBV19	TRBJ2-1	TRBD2	CASSNPLAGGVNEQFF	TGTGCCAGTAGTAACCCACTAGCGGGAGGGGTCAATGAGCAGTTCTTC
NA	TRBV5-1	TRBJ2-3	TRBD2	CASRKGLAGDTDTQYF	TGCGCCAGCAGGAAAGGTCTAGCGGGAGACACAGATACGCAGTATTTT
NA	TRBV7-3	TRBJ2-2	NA	CASSATNTGELFF	TGTGCCAGCAGCGCCACGAACACCGGGGAGCTGTTTTTT
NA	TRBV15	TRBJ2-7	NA	CATSSAGYEQYF	TGTGCCACCAGCAGTGCGGGTTACGAGCAGTACTTC
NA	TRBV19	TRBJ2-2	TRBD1	CASSRTGGDPANTGELFF	TGTGCCAGTAGCAGGACAGGGGGGGATCCCGCGAACACCGGGGAGCTGTTTTTT
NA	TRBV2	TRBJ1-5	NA	CASSEQGPSNQPQHF	TGTGCCAGCAGTGAACAGGGGCCGAGCAATCAGCCCCAGCATTTT
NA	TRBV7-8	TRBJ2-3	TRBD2	CASSGGGTSVVDTQYF	TGTGCCAGCAGCGGGGGGGGGACTAGCGTAGTGGATACGCAGTATTTT
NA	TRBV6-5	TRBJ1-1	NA	CASRTDRKNTEAFF	TGTGCCAGCAGAACGGACCGAAAAAACACTGAAGCTTTCTTT
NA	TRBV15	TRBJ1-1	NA	CATSRGNTEAFF	TGTGCCACCAGCCGGGGGAACACTGAAGCTTTCTTT
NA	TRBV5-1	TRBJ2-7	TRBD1	CASSFDRGSYEQYF	TGCGCCAGCAGCTTCGACAGGGGGAGCTACGAGCAGTACTTC
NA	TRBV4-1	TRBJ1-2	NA	CASSQEQGSLRYGYTF	TGCGCCAGCAGCCAAGAGCAGGGGTCCCTTCGCTATGGCTACACCTTC
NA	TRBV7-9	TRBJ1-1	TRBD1	CASSPRDRVAEAFF	TGTGCCAGCAGCCCCCGGGACAGGGTTGCTGAAGCTTTCTTT
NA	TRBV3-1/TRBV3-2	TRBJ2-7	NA	CASSLMGQGYEQYF	TGTGCCAGCAGCCTTATGGGACAAGGCTACGAGCAGTACTTC
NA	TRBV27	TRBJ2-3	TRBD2	CASIASGGRRTHTDTQYF	TGTGCCAGCATAGCATCTGGCGGGAGACGCACACACACAGATACGCAGTATTTT
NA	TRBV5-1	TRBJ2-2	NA	CASSRGTGKTGELFF	TGCGCCAGCAGCCGTGGAACAGGGAAGACCGGGGAGCTGTTTTTT
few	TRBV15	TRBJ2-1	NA	CATSRGEVDNEQFF	TGTGCCACCAGCAGAGGTGAGGTAGACAATGAGCAGTTCTTC
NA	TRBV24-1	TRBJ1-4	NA	CATSEATGGEKLFF	TGTGCCACCAGTGAAGCTACAGGTGGCGAAAAACTGTTTTTT
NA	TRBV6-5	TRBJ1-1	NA	CASLIHRGATEAFF	TGTGCCAGCTTGATACATCGGGGGGCGACTGAAGCTTTCTTT
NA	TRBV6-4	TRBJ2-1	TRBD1	CASSGGQPNSYNEQFF	TGTGCCAGCAGTGGGGGACAGCCAAACTCCTACAATGAGCAGTTCTTC
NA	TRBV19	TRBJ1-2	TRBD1	CASSIGTGYGYTF	TGTGCCAGTAGTATAGGGACAGGCTATGGCTACACCTTC
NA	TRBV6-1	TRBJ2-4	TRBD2	CASSEGGGTKNIQYF	TGTGCCAGCAGTGAGGGCGGGGGTACCAAAAACATTCAGTACTTC
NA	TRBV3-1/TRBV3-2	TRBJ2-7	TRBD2	CASSQGKLAGQTPYEQYF	TGTGCCAGCAGCCAAGGGAAACTAGCGGGTCAAACGCCCTACGAGCAGTACTTC
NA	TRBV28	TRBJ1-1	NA	CASSGLGAEAFF	TGTGCCAGCAGTGGATTAGGGGCTGAAGCTTTCTTT